This TCR beta chain was sequenced during a study of breast tumors, draining lymph nodes, adjacent tissues. Findings and limits, study-wide: Tumor repertoires ranked between lymph nodes and nontumor tissue in diversity, with V and J gene preferences. The data were judged consistent with most tumor T cells coming from lymph node and expanding in tumor. Tumor T cell lymph node origin was a supported hypothesis, not proven. Luminal-like breast cancer showed significantly greater tumor-nontumor repertoire similarity than basal-like breast cancer did.

The CDR3 covers 13 residues. Trimming stripped 8 bases from V and 2 bases from J, with 12 bases between. CDR1 LNHDA and CDR2 SQIVND come from the germline V gene (reference sequence). The sample holds many counts of this clonotype. Its antigen is as yet unknown. The lymph nodes were axillary draining lymph nodes from breast cancer patients. A single record per CDR3 protein comes from TCRdb applying MiXCR to the multiplex PCR reads. The data hold about 100,000 distinct CDR3 sequences, with around 21% observed a single time. The clonotype originates from a female donor with breast cancer. Some clones in this sample may be carry-over from other donors' samples. Sequenced material: axillary lymph node tissue. The V and J genes are TRBV19 and TRBJ1-2, with a tentative D call TRBD1 (6 bases). CDR3 nucleotides: TGTGCCAGTGCGGACAGCCGAAACTATGGCTACACCTTC. Translation: CASADSRNYGYTF.